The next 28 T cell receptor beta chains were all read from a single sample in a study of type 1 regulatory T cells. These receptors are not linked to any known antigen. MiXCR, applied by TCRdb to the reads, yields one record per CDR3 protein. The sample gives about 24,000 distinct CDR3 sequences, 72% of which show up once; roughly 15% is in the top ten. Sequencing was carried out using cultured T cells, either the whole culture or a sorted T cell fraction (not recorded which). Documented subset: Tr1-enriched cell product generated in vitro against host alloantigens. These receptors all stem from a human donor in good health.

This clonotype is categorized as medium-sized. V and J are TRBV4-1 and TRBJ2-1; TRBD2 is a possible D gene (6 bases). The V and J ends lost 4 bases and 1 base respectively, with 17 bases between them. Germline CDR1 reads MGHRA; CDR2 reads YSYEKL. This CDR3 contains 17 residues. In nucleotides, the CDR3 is TGCGCCAGCAGCCCGTCTTTGGTAGCGGCTTCCTACAATGAGCAGTTCTTC. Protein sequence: CASSPSLVAASYNEQFF.

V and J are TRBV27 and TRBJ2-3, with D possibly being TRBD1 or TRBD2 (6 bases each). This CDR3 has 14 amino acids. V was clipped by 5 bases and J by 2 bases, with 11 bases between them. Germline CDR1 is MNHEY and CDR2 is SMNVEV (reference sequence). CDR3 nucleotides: TGTGCCAGCAGTGACTGGGGGGCCACAGATACGCAGTATTTT. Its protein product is CASSDWGATDTQYF.

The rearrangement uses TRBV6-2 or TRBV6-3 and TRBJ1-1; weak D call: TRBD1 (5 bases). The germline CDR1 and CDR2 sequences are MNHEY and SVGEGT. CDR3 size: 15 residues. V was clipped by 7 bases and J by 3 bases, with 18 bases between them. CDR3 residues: CASIPGPPYDTEAFF. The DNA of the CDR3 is TGTGCCAGCATACCGGGGCCGCCGTATGACACTGAAGCTTTCTTT.

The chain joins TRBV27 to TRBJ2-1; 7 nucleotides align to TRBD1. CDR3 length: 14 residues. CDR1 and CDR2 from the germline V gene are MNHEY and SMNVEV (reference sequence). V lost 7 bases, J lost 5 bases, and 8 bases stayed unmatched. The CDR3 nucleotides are TGTGCCAGCAACACACCGGGACAGAACAATGAGCAGTTCTTC. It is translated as CASNTPGQNNEQFF.

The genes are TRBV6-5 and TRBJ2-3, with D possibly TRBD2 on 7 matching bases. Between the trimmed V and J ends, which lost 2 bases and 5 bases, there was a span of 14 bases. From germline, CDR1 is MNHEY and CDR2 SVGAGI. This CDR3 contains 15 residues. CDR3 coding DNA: TGTGCCAGCAGTTACGGGGGGGGGGCCCAAGATACGCAGTATTTT. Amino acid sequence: CASSYGGGAQDTQYF.

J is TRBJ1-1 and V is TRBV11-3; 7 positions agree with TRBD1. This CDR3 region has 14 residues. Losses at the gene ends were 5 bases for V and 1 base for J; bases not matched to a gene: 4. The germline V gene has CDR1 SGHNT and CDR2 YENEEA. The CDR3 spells CASSTRTGNTEAFF. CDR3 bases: TGTGCCAGCAGCACCCGGACAGGGAACACTGAAGCTTTCTTT. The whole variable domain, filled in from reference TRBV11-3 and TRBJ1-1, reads EAGVVQSPRYKIIEKKQPVAFWCNPISGHNTLYWYLQNLGQGPELLIRYENEEAVDDSQLPKDRFSAERLKGVDSTLKIQPAELGDSAVYLCASSTRTGNTEAFFGQGTRLTVV.

CDR3 loop: CASSFGGTEAFF. CDR3 nucleotide sequence: TGTGCCAGCAGCTTCGGAGGAACTGAAGCTTTCTTT. The chain joins TRBV5-4 to TRBJ1-1; no definite D call. The CDR3 has 12 residues. In germline, CDR1 is SGHNT, CDR2 YYREEE (reference sequence). The V gene lost 2 bases and the J gene lost 5 bases, with 7 bases spanning the gap.

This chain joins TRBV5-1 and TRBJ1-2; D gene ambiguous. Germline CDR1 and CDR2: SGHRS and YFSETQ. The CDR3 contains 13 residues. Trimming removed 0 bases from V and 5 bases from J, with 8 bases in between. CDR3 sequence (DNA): TGCGCCAGCAGCTTGGCCACAGAATATGGCTACACCTTC. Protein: CASSLATEYGYTF. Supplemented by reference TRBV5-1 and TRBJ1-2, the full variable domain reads KAGVTQTPRYLIKTRGQQVTLSCSPISGHRSVSWYQQTPGQGLQFLFEYFSETQRNKGNFPGRFSGRQFSNSRSEMNVSTLELGDSALYLCASSLATEYGYTFGSGTRLTVV.

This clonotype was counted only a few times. The CDR3 sequence is CASSVLRAAKNIQYF. In DNA form, the CDR3 reads TGCGCCAGCAGCGTACTGAGGGCGGCCAAAAACATTCAGTACTTC. This chain uses TRBV4-1 with TRBJ2-4; D is perhaps TRBD2 (5 bases). Germline assignment: CDR1 MGHRA and CDR2 YSYEKL. The CDR3 consists of 15 residues. The germline V and J ends were trimmed by 5 bases and 1 base, with 12 bases remaining between them.

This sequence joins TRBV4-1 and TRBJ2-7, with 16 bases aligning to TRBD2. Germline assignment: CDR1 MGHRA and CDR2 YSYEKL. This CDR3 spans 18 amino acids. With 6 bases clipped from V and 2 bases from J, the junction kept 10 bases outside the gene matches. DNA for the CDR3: TGCGCCAGCAGTCCGCCGGGACTAGCGGGGGGGGGGGCCTACGAGCAGTACTTC. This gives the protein CASSPPGLAGGGAYEQYF.

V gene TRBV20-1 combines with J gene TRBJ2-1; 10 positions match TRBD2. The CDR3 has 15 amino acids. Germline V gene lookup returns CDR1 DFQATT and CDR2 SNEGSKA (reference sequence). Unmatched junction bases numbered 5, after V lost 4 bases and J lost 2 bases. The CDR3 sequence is CSAKVAGGPYNEQFF. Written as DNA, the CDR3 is TGCAGTGCTAAAGTAGCGGGGGGACCCTACAATGAGCAGTTCTTC.

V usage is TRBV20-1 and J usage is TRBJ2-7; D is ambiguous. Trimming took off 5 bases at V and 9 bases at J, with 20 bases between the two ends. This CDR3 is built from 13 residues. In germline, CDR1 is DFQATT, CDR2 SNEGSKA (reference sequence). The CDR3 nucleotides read TGCAGTGCTCCTCGACCCGAAGGGCGCGGGCAGTACTTC. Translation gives CSAPRPEGRGQYF.

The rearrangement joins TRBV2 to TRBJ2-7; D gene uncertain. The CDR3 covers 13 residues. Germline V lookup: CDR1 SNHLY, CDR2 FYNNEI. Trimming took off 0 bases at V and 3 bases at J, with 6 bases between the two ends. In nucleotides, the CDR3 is TGTGCCAGCAGTGAAGCAGGAAACTACGAGCAGTACTTC. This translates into CASSEAGNYEQYF.

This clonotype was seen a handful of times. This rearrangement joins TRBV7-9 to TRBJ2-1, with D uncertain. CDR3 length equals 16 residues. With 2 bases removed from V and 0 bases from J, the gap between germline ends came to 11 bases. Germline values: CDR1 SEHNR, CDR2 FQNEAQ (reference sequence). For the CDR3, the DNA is TGTGCCAGCAGCTTATTGGCTTTTAGCTCCTACAATGAGCAGTTCTTC. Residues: CASSLLAFSSYNEQFF.

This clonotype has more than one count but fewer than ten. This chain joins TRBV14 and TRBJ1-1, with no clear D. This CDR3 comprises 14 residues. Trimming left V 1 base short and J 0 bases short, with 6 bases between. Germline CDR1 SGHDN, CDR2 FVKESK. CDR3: CASSQGFMNTEAFF. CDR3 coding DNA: TGTGCCAGCAGCCAAGGGTTCATGAACACTGAAGCTTTCTTT.

DNA for the CDR3: TGTGCCAGCTCACCGGGGGCAGGGGCGATGGATCAGCCCCAGCATTTT. Translated, it gives CASSPGAGAMDQPQHF. The chain joins TRBV18 to TRBJ1-5, with D possibly matching TRBD1 (6 bases). Trimming removed 3 bases from V and 5 bases from J, with 17 bases in between. Germline CDR1 is KGHSH and CDR2 is LQKENI. This CDR3 has 16 amino acids.

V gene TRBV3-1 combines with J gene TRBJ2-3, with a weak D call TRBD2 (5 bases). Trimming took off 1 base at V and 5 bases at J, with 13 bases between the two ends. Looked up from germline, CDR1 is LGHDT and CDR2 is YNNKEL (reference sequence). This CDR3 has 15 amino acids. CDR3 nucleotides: TGTGCCAGCAGCCAAGTACTAGAAAGGAGAGATACGCAGTATTTT. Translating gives CASSQVLERRDTQYF.

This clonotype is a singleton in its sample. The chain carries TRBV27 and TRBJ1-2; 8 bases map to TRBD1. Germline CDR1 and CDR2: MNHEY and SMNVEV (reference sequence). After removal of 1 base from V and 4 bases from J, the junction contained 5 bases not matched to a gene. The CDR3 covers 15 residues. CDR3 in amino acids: CASSLWAGGSYGYTF. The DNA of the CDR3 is TGTGCCAGCAGTTTATGGGCAGGGGGCAGCTATGGCTACACCTTC.

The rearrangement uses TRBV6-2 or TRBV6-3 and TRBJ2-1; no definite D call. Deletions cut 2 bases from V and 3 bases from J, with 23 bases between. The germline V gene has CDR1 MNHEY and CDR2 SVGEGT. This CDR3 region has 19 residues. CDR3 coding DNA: TGTGCCAGCAGTTACCCCCCATTTTCGGGCGACGGGCACTACAATGAGCAGTTCTTC. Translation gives CASSYPPFSGDGHYNEQFF.

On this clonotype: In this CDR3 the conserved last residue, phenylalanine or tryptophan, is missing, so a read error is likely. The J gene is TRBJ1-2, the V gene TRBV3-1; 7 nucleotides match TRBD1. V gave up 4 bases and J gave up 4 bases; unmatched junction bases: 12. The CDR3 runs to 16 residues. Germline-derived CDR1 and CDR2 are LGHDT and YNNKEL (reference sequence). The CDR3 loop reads CASSRVITGAGYGYTS. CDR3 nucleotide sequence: TGTGCCAGCAGCCGAGTGATCACAGGGGCTGGCTATGGCTACACCTCC.

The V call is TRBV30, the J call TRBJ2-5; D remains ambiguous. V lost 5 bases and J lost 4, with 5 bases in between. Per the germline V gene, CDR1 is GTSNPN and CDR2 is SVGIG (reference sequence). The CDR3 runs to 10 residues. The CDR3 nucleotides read TGTGCCTGGGCGGTAGAGACCCAGTACTTC. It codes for CAWAVETQYF.

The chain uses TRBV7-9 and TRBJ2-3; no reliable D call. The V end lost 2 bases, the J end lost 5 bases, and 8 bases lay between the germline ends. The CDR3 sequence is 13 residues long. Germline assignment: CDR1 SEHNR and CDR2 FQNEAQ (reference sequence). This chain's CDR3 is CASSLRYGDTQYF. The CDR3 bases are TGTGCCAGCAGCTTACGGTATGGAGATACGCAGTATTTT.

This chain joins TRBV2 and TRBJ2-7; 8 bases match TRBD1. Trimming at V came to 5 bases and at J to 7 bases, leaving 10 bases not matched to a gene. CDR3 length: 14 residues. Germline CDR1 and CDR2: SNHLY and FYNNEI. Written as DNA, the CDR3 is TGTGCCAGCAGTCGCGACAGGGGCACGGGGGAGCAGTACTTC. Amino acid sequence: CASSRDRGTGEQYF.

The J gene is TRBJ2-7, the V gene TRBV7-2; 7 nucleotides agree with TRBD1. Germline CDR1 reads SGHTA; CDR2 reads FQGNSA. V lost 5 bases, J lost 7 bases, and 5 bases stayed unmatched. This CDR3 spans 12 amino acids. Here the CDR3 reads CASSQGVGEQYF. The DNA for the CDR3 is TGTGCCAGCAGCCAGGGGGTGGGTGAGCAGTACTTC.

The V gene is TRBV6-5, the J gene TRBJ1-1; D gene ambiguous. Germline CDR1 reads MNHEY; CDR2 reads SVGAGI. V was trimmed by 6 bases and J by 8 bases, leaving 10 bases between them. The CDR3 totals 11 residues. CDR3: CASSSEVEAFF. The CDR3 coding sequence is TGTGCCAGCAGCTCCGAAGTAGAAGCTTTCTTT.

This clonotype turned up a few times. CDR3 coding DNA: TGTGCCAGCAGTCGCGAATTGGGGGCCTATGGCTACACCTTC. Protein: CASSRELGAYGYTF. The rearrangement joins TRBV28 to TRBJ1-2; tentatively, D is TRBD1 (6 bases). The germline V gene has CDR1 MDHEN and CDR2 SYDVKM. Trimming took 5 bases from V and 4 from J, leaving 14 bases between them. This CDR3 contains 14 residues.

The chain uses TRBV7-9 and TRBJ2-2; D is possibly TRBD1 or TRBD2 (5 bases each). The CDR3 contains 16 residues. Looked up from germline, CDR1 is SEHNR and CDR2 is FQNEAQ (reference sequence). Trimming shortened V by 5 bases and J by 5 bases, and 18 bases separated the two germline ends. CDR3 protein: CASSPARAGQTGELFF. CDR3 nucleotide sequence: TGTGCCAGCAGCCCCGCGCGGGCAGGGCAAACCGGGGAGCTGTTTTTT.

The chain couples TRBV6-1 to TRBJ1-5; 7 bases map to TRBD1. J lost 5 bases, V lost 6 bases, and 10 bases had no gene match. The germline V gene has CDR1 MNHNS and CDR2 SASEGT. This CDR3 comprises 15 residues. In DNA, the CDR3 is TGTGCCAGCAGCGATCAAGACAGGGTATATCAGCCCCAGCATTTT. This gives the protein CASSDQDRVYQPQHF.